This TCR beta chain was obtained from a study of shared clonotypes between healthy human individuals. About this clone: Other DNA sequences in this specimen translate into the identical CDR3.

The table came from immunoSEQ multiplex PCR; TCRdb's copy has only in-frame clones and leaves some out. The sample has about 2.5 million clones, 85% to 95% seen once. From germline, CDR1 is MDHEN and CDR2 SYDVKM. This CDR3 contains 15 residues. The V end was cut by 5 bases, the J end by 1 base, with 12 bases between. The TCR originated in a man aged 18 to 30 in good health. Some clones in this sample may be carry-over from other donors' samples. This chain connects TRBV28 to TRBJ2-4; TRBD1 is a possible D gene (7 bases). The sequenced material came from naive CD4+ T cells from PBMCs. Subset of the sample: CD45RA+ positively selected. Written as DNA, the CDR3 is TGTGCCAGCAGTCTCAGGGGGGTGGCCAAAAACATTCAGTACTTC. It codes for CASSLRGVAKNIQYF.